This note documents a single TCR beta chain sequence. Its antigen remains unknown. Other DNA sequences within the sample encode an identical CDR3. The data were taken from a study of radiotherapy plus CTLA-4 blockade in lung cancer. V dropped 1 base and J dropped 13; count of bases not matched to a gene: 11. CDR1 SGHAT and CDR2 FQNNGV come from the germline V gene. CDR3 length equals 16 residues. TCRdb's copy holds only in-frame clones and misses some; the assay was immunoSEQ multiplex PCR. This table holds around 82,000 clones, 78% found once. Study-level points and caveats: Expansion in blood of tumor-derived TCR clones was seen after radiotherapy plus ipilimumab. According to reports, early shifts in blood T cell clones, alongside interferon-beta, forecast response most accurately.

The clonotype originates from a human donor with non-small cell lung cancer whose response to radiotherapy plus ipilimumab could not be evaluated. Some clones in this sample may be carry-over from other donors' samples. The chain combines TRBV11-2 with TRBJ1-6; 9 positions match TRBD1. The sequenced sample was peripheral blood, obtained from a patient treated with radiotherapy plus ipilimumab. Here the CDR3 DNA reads TGTGCCAGCAGCTTAGGGGCCGGGGGGACAGGGTCCCCCCTCCACTTT. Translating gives CASSLGAGGTGSPLHF.